This entry concerns a single TCR beta chain. CDR3 length equals 17 residues. Germline CDR1 and CDR2: MDHEN and SYDVKM. Trimming took off 4 bases at V and 3 bases at J, with 19 bases between the two ends. In the original analysis: Using reference gene primer amplification, nucleated cell counts were estimated. Some clones are missing from TCRdb's copy, which holds only in-frame ones; the method was immunoSEQ multiplex PCR. V and J calls and clone size follow that table, whereas D and trimming were derived from the DNA. The sample has around 160,000 clones, about 82% seen once; the top ten hold approximately 2.7%. This specimen belongs to a study of blood T cell repertoires in COVID-19. Study-level background: The United States, Italy and Spain were the sources of the acute and convalescent COVID-19 samples. Nucleic acid was either cDNA or gDNA, and it came from T cells, B-cell-depleted T cells, or PBMCs.

The gene calls are TRBV28 and TRBJ1-5; a weak D match, TRBD1 (5 bases). The sequenced sample consisted of peripheral blood. This receptor was obtained from a woman between 40 and 50 years old with active or convalescent COVID-19. Here the CDR3 reads CASSSGAGGSDNQPQHF. Here the CDR3 DNA reads TGTGCCAGCAGTTCCGGCGCGGGGGGGTCCGACAATCAGCCCCAGCATTTT.